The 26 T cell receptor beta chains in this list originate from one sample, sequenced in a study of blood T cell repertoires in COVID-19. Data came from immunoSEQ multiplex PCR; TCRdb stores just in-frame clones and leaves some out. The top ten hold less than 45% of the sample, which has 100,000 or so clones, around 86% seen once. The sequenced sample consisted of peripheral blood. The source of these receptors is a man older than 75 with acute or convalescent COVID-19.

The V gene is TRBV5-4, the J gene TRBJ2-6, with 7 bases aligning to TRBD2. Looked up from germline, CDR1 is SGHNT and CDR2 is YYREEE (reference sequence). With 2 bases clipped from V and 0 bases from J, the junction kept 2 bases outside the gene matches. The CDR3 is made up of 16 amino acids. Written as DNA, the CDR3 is TGTGCCAGCAGCTTTGCGGGGGACTCTGGGGCCAACGTCCTGACTTTC. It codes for CASSFAGDSGANVLTF.

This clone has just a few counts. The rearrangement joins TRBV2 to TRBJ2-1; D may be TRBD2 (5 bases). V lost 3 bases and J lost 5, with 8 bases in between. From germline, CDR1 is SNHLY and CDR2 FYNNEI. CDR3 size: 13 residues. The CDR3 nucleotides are TGTGCCAGCAGTGAGAATAGCGACAATGAGCAGTTCTTC. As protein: CASSENSDNEQFF.

In DNA, the CDR3 is TGTGCCAGCAGCGAGGGGGCCCCTTTCACCGGGGAGCTGTTTTTT. Its translation is CASSEGAPFTGELFF. The chain employs TRBV7-8 and TRBJ2-2; 7 bases map to TRBD1. After removal of 5 bases from V and 4 bases from J, the junction contained 7 bases not matched to a gene. The CDR3 is 15 amino acids. Germline V lookup: CDR1 SGHVS, CDR2 FQNEAQ.

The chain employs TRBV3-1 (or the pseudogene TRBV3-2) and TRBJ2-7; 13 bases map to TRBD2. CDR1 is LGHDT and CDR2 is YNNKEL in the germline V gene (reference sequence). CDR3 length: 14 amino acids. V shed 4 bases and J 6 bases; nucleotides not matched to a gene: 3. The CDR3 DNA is TGTGCCAGCAGCCGGACTAGCGGGAGCTTCGAGCAGTACTTC. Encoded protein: CASSRTSGSFEQYF.

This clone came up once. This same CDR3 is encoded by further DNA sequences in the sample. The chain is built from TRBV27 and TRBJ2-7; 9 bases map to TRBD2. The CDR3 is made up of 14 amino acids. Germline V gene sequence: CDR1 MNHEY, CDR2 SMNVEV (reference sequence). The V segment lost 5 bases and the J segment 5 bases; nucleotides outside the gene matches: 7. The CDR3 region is CASSPLAGEDEQYF. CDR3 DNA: TGTGCCAGCAGTCCATTAGCGGGAGAGGACGAGCAGTACTTC.

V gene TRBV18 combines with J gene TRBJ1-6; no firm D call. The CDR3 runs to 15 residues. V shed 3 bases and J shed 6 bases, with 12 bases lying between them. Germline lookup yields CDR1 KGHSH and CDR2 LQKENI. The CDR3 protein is CASSPRGPLNSPLHF. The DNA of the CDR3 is TGTGCCAGCTCACCGAGAGGGCCCCTTAATTCACCCCTCCACTTT.

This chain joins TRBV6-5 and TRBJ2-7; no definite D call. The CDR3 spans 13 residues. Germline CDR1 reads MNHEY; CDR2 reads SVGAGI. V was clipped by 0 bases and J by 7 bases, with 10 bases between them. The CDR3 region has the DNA TGTGCCAGCAGTTACTCGTTGCAGACTGAGCAGTACTTC. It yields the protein CASSYSLQTEQYF.

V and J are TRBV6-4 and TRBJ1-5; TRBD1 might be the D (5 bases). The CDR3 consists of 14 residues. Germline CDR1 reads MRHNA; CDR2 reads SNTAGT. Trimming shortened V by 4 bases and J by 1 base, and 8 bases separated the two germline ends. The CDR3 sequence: CASSVDSSNQPQHF. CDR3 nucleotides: TGTGCCAGCAGTGTCGACAGCAGCAATCAGCCCCAGCATTTT.

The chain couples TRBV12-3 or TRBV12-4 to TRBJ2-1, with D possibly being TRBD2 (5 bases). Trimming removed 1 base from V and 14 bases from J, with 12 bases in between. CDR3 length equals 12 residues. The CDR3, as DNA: TGTGCCAGCAGTTTAGGGAAGGACTGGAAGTTCTTC. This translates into CASSLGKDWKFF.

This chain's CDR3 is CASSQVMGQGVSGYTF. CDR3 nucleotide sequence: TGTGCCAGCAGCCAAGTAATGGGACAGGGGGTCTCTGGCTACACCTTC. V and J are TRBV4-2 and TRBJ1-2; 11 nucleotides match TRBD1. The CDR3 contains 16 residues. The J segment lost 7 bases and the V segment lost 1 base, leaving 8 bases of the junction unmatched. Germline assignment: CDR1 LGHNA and CDR2 YNFKEQ.

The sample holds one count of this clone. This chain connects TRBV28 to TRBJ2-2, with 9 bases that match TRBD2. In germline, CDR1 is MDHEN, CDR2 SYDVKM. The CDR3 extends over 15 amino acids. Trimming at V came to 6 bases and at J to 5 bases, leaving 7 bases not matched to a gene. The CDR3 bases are TGTGCCAGCAGATTAGCGGGAGTAGGTACCGGGGAGCTGTTTTTT. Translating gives CASRLAGVGTGELFF.

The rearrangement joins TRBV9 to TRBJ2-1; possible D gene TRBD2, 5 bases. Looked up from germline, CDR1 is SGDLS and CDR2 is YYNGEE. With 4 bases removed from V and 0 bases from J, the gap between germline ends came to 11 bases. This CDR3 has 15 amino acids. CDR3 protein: CASSPTGSSYNEQFF. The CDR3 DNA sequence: TGTGCCAGCAGCCCTACTGGGAGCTCCTACAATGAGCAGTTCTTC.

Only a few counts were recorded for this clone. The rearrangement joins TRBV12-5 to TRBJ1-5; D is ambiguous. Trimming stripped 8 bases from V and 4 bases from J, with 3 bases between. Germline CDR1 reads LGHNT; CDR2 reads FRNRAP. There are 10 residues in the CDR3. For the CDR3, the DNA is TGTGCTAGTCGGAATCAGCCCCAGCATTTT. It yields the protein CASRNQPQHF.

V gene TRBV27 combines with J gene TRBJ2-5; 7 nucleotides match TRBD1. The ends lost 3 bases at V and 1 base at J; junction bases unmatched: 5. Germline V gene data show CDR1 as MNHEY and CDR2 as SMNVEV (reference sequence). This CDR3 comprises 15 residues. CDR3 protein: CASSFAGTVQETQYF. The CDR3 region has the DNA TGTGCCAGCAGTTTTGCAGGGACAGTCCAAGAGACCCAGTACTTC.

CDR3 in amino acids: CASRSFDRERDGYTF. The CDR3 DNA reads TGTGCCAGCAGATCATTCGACAGGGAGCGAGATGGCTACACCTTC. The genes are TRBV6-5 and TRBJ1-2, with 7 positions matching TRBD1. After removal of 6 bases from V and 6 bases from J, the junction contained 13 bases not matched to a gene. This CDR3 contains 15 residues. CDR1 is MNHEY and CDR2 is SVGAGI in the germline V gene.

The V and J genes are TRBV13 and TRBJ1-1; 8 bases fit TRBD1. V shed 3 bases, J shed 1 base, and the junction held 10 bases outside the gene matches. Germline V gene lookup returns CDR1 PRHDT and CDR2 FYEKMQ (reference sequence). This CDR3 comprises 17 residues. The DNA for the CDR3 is TGTGCCAGCAGCTTTACTCGATGGGACAGGACGAACACTGAAGCTTTCTTT. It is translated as CASSFTRWDRTNTEAFF. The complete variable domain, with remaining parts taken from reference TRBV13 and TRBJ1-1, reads AAGVIQSPRHLIKEKRETATLKCYPIPRHDTVYWYQQGPGQDPQFLISFYEKMQSDKGSIPDRFSAQQFSDYHSELNMSSLELGDSALYFCASSFTRWDRTNTEAFFGQGTRLTVV.

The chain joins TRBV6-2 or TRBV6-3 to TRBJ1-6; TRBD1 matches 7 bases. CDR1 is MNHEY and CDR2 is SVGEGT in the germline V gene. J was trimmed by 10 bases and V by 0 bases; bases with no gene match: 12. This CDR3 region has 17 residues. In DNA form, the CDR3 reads TGTGCCAGCAGTTACTCGTCGGGACAGAGGGGCGGGTCACCCCTCCACTTT. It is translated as CASSYSSGQRGGSPLHF.

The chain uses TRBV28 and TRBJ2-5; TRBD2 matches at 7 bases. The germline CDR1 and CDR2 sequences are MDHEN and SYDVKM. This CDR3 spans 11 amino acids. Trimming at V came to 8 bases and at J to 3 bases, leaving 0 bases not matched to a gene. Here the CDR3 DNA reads TGTGCCAGCGGGACTAAAGAGACCCAGTACTTC. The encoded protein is CASGTKETQYF.

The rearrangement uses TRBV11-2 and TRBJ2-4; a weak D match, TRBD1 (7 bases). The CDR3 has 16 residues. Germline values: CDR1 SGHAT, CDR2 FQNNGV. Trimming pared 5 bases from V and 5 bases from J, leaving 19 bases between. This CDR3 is CASSPWTGGPQNIQYF. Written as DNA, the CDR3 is TGTGCCAGCAGCCCCTGGACAGGAGGGCCCCAAAACATTCAGTACTTC.

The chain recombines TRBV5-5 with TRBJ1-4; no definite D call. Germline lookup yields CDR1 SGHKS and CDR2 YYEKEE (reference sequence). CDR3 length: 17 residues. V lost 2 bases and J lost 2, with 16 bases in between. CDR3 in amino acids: CASSLTPSGGTNEKLFF. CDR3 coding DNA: TGTGCCAGCAGCTTAACCCCCTCAGGAGGGACTAATGAAAAACTGTTTTTT. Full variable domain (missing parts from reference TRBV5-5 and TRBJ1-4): DAGVTQSPTHLIKTRGQQVTLRCSPISGHKSVSWYQQVLGQGPQFIFQYYEKEERGRGNFPDRFSARQFPNYSSELNVNALLLGDSALYLCASSLTPSGGTNEKLFFGSGTQLSVL.

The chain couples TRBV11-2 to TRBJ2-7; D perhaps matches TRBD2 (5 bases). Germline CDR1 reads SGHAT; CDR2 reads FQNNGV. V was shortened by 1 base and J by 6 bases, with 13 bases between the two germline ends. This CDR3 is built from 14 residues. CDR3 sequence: CASSLVTSGREQYF. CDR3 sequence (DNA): TGTGCCAGCAGCTTAGTTACTAGTGGGCGCGAGCAGTACTTC.

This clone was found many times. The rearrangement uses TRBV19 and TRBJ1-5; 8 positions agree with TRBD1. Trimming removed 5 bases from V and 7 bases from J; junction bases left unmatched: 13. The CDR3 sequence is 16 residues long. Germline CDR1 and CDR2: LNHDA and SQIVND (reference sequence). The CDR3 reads CASSPRTGMGIQPQHF. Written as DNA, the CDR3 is TGTGCCAGTAGTCCGCGGACAGGGATGGGTATCCAGCCCCAGCATTTT.

The CDR3: CASSWTGGETQYF. In DNA form, the CDR3 reads TGTGCCAGCAGTTGGACAGGGGGAGAGACCCAGTACTTC. V and J are TRBV12-3 or TRBV12-4 and TRBJ2-5, with 10 bases matching TRBD1. V lost 4 bases and J lost 4; bases outside the gene matches: 0. The CDR3 is made up of 13 amino acids.

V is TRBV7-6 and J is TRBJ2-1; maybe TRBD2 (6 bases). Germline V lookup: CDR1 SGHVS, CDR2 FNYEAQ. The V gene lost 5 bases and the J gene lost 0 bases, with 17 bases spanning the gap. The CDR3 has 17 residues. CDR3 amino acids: CASSPQVGGFSYNEQFF. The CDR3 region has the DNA TGTGCCAGCAGCCCCCAGGTCGGGGGATTCTCCTACAATGAGCAGTTCTTC. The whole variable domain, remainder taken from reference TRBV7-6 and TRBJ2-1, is GAGVSQSPRYKVTKRGQDVALRCDPISGHVSLYWYRQALGQGPEFLTYFNYEAQQDKSGLPNDRFSAERPEGSISTLTIQRTEQRDSAMYRCASSPQVGGFSYNEQFFGPGTRLTVL.

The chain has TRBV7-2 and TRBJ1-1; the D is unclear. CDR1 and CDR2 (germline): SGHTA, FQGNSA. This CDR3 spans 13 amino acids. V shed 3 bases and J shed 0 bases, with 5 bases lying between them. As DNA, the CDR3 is TGTGCCAGCAGCTTTACAGTGAACACTGAAGCTTTCTTT. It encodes CASSFTVNTEAFF.

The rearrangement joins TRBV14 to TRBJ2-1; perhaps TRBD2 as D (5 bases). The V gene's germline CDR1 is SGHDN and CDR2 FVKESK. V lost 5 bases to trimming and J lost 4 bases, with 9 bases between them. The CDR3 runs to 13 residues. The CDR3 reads CASSGSGYNEQFF. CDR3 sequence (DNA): TGTGCCAGCAGCGGGAGCGGTTACAATGAGCAGTTCTTC.